Presented here are 23 T cell receptor beta chains from one specimen sequenced in a study of graft-versus-host responses after intestinal transplantation. Clones were sequenced by immunoSEQ multiplex PCR, and TCRdb holds only the in-frame ones, with some missing. The sample records about 100,000 clones, 91% being singletons. Their antigen targets remain unknown. The source material was unstimulated CD4+ T cells sorted from spleen or lymph node cells, sampled before transplant. These receptors were collected from a human donor who was the organ donor for an intestinal transplant.

V usage is TRBV10-3 and J usage is TRBJ2-3; TRBD1 matches at 12 bases. V shed 6 bases and J 2 bases; nucleotides not matched to a gene: 3. The V gene's germline CDR1 is ENHRY and CDR2 SYGVKD. This CDR3 contains 15 residues. For the CDR3, the DNA is TGTGCCATCAGGGGACAGGGGGCTATCACAGATACGCAGTATTTT. It codes for CAIRGQGAITDTQYF.

The rearrangement joins TRBV4-3 to TRBJ1-2; a possible D gene is TRBD1 (5 bases). The germline V gene has CDR1 LGHNA and CDR2 YSLEER. The V and J ends lost 4 bases and 8 bases respectively, with 14 bases between them. The CDR3 covers 13 residues. The CDR3 DNA reads as TGCGCCAGCAGCCCGACGGGGGTGGAGGGCTACACCTTC. Its translation: CASSPTGVEGYTF.

This rearrangement joins TRBV19 to TRBJ2-2, with 12 bases aligning to TRBD1. Germline lookup yields CDR1 LNHDA and CDR2 SQIVND (reference sequence). V lost 2 bases and J lost 5; bases outside the gene matches: 9. CDR3 length equals 18 residues. The CDR3 region is CASSISPGTGGRTGELFF. CDR3 coding DNA: TGTGCCAGTAGTATAAGCCCCGGGACAGGGGGCCGGACCGGGGAGCTGTTTTTT.

The chain carries TRBV5-4 and TRBJ1-2; 7 nucleotides match TRBD1. The CDR3 has 15 amino acids. Germline CDR1 reads SGHNT; CDR2 reads YYREEE (reference sequence). The J segment lost 5 bases and the V segment lost 3 bases, leaving 10 bases of the junction unmatched. The CDR3 DNA sequence: TGTGCCAGCAGCTGGACAGGACCCCACGGATATGGCTACACCTTC. Its translation is CASSWTGPHGYGYTF.

V usage is TRBV14 and J usage is TRBJ1-6, with a tentative D call TRBD1 (6 bases). The CDR3 totals 17 residues. V was shortened by 4 bases and J by 7 bases, with 20 bases between the two germline ends. The germline CDR1 and CDR2 sequences are SGHDN and FVKESK. CDR3 coding DNA: TGTGCCAGCAGCCTCCCAACCAGGGGCCTACGGAATTCACCCCTCCACTTT. The encoded protein is CASSLPTRGLRNSPLHF. Full variable domain (rest looked up from reference TRBV14 and TRBJ1-6): EAGVTQFPSHSVIEKGQTVTLRCDPISGHDNLYWYRRVMGKEIKFLLHFVKESKQDESGMPNNRFLAERTGGTYSTLKVQPAELEDSGVYFCASSLPTRGLRNSPLHFGNGTRLTVT.

This chain joins TRBV4-3 and TRBJ1-2; 7 bases map to TRBD1. CDR1 and CDR2 (germline): LGHNA, YSLEER. This CDR3 spans 14 amino acids. V was clipped by 0 bases and J by 7 bases; unmatched bases: 5. Here the CDR3 reads CASSQDRTGGGYTF. The CDR3 coding sequence is TGCGCCAGCAGCCAAGATCGGACAGGCGGTGGCTACACCTTC.

This sequence joins TRBV6-5 and TRBJ2-7, with 9 bases aligning to TRBD1. Per the germline V gene, CDR1 is MNHEY and CDR2 is SVGAGI. CDR3 size: 12 residues. V gave up 8 bases and J gave up 4 bases; unmatched junction bases: 3. The CDR3 is CASGDRVYEQYF. The CDR3 DNA reads TGTGCCAGCGGGGACAGGGTTTACGAGCAGTACTTC.

The V gene is TRBV9, the J gene TRBJ2-3; D not certain. In germline, CDR1 is SGDLS, CDR2 YYNGEE. The CDR3 contains 13 residues. V was clipped by 4 bases and J by 2 bases, with 8 bases between them. This CDR3 reads CASSPRATDTQYF. In DNA form, the CDR3 reads TGTGCCAGCAGCCCCCGCGCCACAGATACGCAGTATTTT.

The CDR3: CASSPDRGGDGYTF. The DNA for the CDR3 is TGTGCCAGCAGCCCTGACAGGGGAGGAGATGGCTACACCTTC. The V call is TRBV4-2, the J call TRBJ1-2, with 8 bases lining up with TRBD1. Losses at the gene ends were 4 bases for V and 6 bases for J; bases not matched to a gene: 7. The V gene's germline CDR1 is LGHNA and CDR2 YNFKEQ. The length of the CDR3 is 14 residues.

This rearrangement joins TRBV7-9 to TRBJ2-7, with 9 bases that match TRBD1. Germline-derived CDR1 and CDR2 are SEHNR and FQNEAQ (reference sequence). CDR3 length equals 16 residues. V gave up 5 bases and J gave up 8 bases; unmatched junction bases: 16. This chain's CDR3 is CASSKRVGQGRYKQYF. The DNA of the CDR3 is TGTGCCAGCAGCAAAAGAGTGGGACAGGGTCGATACAAGCAGTACTTC.

V is TRBV9 and J is TRBJ1-1; D might be TRBD1 (6 bases). The germline V gene has CDR1 SGDLS and CDR2 YYNGEE. There are 16 residues in the CDR3. V was cut by 2 bases and J by 8 bases, with 22 bases left in between. The CDR3 protein is CASSVTPIDPGTEAFF. The CDR3, as DNA: TGTGCCAGCAGCGTTACCCCCATCGACCCCGGGACAGAAGCTTTCTTT. The entire variable domain, with the rest obtained from reference TRBV9 and TRBJ1-1, is as follows: DSGVTQTPKHLITATGQRVTLRCSPRSGDLSVYWYQQSLDQGLQFLIQYYNGEERAKGNILERFSAQQFPDLHSELNLSSLELGDSALYFCASSVTPIDPGTEAFFGQGTRLTVV.

The chain links TRBV2 to TRBJ2-2; weak D call: TRBD1 (6 bases). The CDR3 is 16 residues long. V lost 7 bases, J lost 1 base, and 16 bases lay in between. CDR1 SNHLY and CDR2 FYNNEI come from the germline V gene. The CDR3 is CASIPRQDLNTGELFF. The DNA of the CDR3 is TGTGCCAGCATACCTCGACAGGACCTGAACACCGGGGAGCTGTTTTTT.

This chain uses TRBV6-1 with TRBJ2-7; 16 nucleotides align to TRBD2. V dropped 4 bases and J dropped 8; count of bases not matched to a gene: 5. The CDR3 runs to 15 residues. Germline lookup yields CDR1 MNHNS and CDR2 SASEGT. In DNA form, the CDR3 reads TGTGCCAGCAGTGTGGGACTAGCGGGGGGGCCGAAGCAGTACTTC. Translated, it gives CASSVGLAGGPKQYF.

The J gene is TRBJ2-3, the V gene TRBV9, with 8 bases that match TRBD2. The trim removed 0 bases at V and 10 bases at J, leaving 13 bases unmatched. Germline V gene lookup returns CDR1 SGDLS and CDR2 YYNGEE. The CDR3 runs to 16 residues. The CDR3 region has the DNA TGTGCCAGCAGCGTAGTCGGAGCGGGGGATAGGTCTGCGCAGTATTTT. Translated: CASSVVGAGDRSAQYF.

The rearrangement joins TRBV7-8 to TRBJ2-5; D may be TRBD1 (6 bases). V shed 5 bases and J shed 6 bases, with 13 bases lying between them. CDR3 size: 13 residues. Germline V lookup: CDR1 SGHVS, CDR2 FQNEAQ. CDR3 sequence: CASSGRDTKTQYF. CDR3 nucleotide sequence: TGTGCCAGCAGCGGACGGGACACCAAGACCCAGTACTTC.

This clone has a handful of counts. The rearrangement uses TRBV7-9 and TRBJ1-6; D may be TRBD1 (5 bases). This CDR3 is built from 12 residues. V was cut by 3 bases and J by 10 bases, with 7 bases left in between. Germline loops: CDR1 SEHNR, CDR2 FQNEAQ (reference sequence). This CDR3 reads CASSFTGSPLHF. The DNA of the CDR3 is TGTGCCAGCAGCTTTACAGGATCACCCCTCCACTTT.

V and J are TRBV28 and TRBJ1-5; D remains ambiguous. Per germline, CDR1 MDHEN and CDR2 SYDVKM. The CDR3 is 14 amino acids. V lost 5 bases and J lost 0, with 8 bases in between. The CDR3 DNA reads TGTGCCAGCAGTCCCTCGTATAGCAATCAGCCCCAGCATTTT. Residues: CASSPSYSNQPQHF.

This rearrangement joins TRBV7-3 to TRBJ2-5, with TRBD2 matching over 8 bases. The CDR3 is made up of 16 amino acids. From germline, CDR1 is SGHTA and CDR2 FQGTGA. V gave up 2 bases and J gave up 2 bases; unmatched junction bases: 7. Here the CDR3 DNA reads TGTGCCAGCAGCTTAGGAGGCGCGGGAGGTCAAGAGACCCAGTACTTC. Translated: CASSLGGAGGQETQYF. Variable domain in full (rest from reference TRBV7-3 and TRBJ2-5): GAGVSQTPSNKVTEKGKYVELRCDPISGHTALYWYRQSLGQGPEFLIYFQGTGAADDSGLPNDRFFAVRPEGSVSTLKIQRTERGDSAVYLCASSLGGAGGQETQYFGPGTRLLVL.

This rearrangement joins TRBV5-5 to TRBJ2-3; possible D gene TRBD2, 6 bases. CDR1 is SGHKS and CDR2 is YYEKEE in the germline V gene (reference sequence). This CDR3 comprises 16 residues. Trimming removed 4 bases from V and 6 bases from J, with 21 bases in between. The CDR3 bases are TGTGCCAGCAGCCAAGCGGGCCGGCAGGGCGGGGATACGCAGTATTTT. This sequence encodes CASSQAGRQGGDTQYF.

The chain couples TRBV11-2 to TRBJ2-5; TRBD2 aligns across 14 bases. The CDR3 loop spans 17 amino acids. Germline trimming cut 5 bases from V and 5 bases from J; bases unmatched to any gene: 10. CDR1 is SGHAT and CDR2 is FQNNGV in the germline V gene. The CDR3, as DNA: TGTGCCAGCAGCCCCGGACTAGCGGGGGGTTCCCGTGAGACCCAGTACTTC. Translating it yields CASSPGLAGGSRETQYF.

This chain uses TRBV5-4 with TRBJ2-7; 9 bases map to TRBD1. CDR1 and CDR2 (germline): SGHNT, YYREEE (reference sequence). This CDR3 has 17 amino acids. V shed 4 bases, J shed 2 bases, and the junction held 13 bases outside the gene matches. In DNA form, the CDR3 reads TGTGCCAGCAGCGTAACTCAGGGGACAGGGCTCCCCTACGAGCAGTACTTC. Amino acids: CASSVTQGTGLPYEQYF.

This clone was counted between two and nine times. The V gene is TRBV19, the J gene TRBJ2-7, with 10 bases lining up with TRBD1. V was clipped by 7 bases and J by 7 bases; unmatched bases: 10. Germline V CDR1 and CDR2: LNHDA, SQIVND (reference sequence). The CDR3 covers 14 residues. The CDR3 DNA sequence: TGTGCCAGTAAACCGGGACAGGGGTCGGGGGAGCAGTACTTC. The encoded protein is CASKPGQGSGEQYF.

The chain links TRBV5-4 to TRBJ1-6, with 7 bases identical to TRBD1. Germline V lookup: CDR1 SGHNT, CDR2 YYREEE (reference sequence). V shed 2 bases and J 1 base; nucleotides not matched to a gene: 6. The CDR3 consists of 17 residues. The CDR3 region has the DNA TGTGCCAGCAGCTTAGACAGGGAACGGTCCTATAATTCACCCCTCCACTTT. Protein sequence: CASSLDRERSYNSPLHF.